These 21 T cell receptor beta chains originate from one sample sequenced in a study of beta chain features in type 1 diabetes. As every portion of the isolated RNA was reverse transcribed, the sequencing read expressed TCRB transcripts. Sequencing used immunoSEQ multiplex PCR; TCRdb keeps in-frame clones, though not all of them. There are about 410,000 clones in the sample; approximately 14% occur only once, and less than 0.04% lies in the top ten. The sequenced material came from naive CD4+ T cells from blood. These receptors all stem from a young man in good health.

This clone was counted only a few times. The CDR3 here is CASSFGTGRPDTQYF. Here the CDR3 DNA reads TGTGCCAGCAGCTTCGGGACAGGGCGGCCAGATACGCAGTATTTT. The chain has TRBV5-4 and TRBJ2-3; TRBD1 matches 9 bases. With V trimmed by 2 bases and J by 4 bases, 5 bases remained unmatched. The CDR3 covers 15 residues. In germline, CDR1 is SGHNT, CDR2 YYREEE (reference sequence).

This clone was detected a few times. The rearrangement links TRBV5-6 to TRBJ1-1; D is unclear. The CDR3 is 11 amino acids. Germline V gene data show CDR1 as SGHDT and CDR2 as YYEEEE. The germline V and J ends were trimmed by 4 bases and 7 bases, with 8 bases remaining between them. CDR3 amino acids: CASSTRVEAFF. CDR3 DNA sequence: TGTGCCAGCAGCACAAGGGTTGAAGCTTTCTTT.

This clone was picked up a small number of times. The V and J genes are TRBV5-6 and TRBJ2-1, with D perhaps matching TRBD2 (6 bases). Germline V gene data show CDR1 as SGHDT and CDR2 as YYEEEE. The CDR3 runs 15 residues. Deletions cut 3 bases from V and 4 bases from J, with 14 bases between. In nucleotides, the CDR3 is TGTGCCAGCAGCTCCCCGACTAGATTATACAATGAGCAGTTCTTC. Its protein is CASSSPTRLYNEQFF.

This chain uses TRBV6-1 with TRBJ2-5, with 9 bases lining up with TRBD2. Germline V CDR1 and CDR2: MNHNS, SASEGT. Trimming cost V 4 bases and J 5 bases; bases outside gene matches: 5. The CDR3 is 14 residues long. CDR3 bases: TGTGCCAGCAGTGCCCAGCGGGGGGCGGAGACCCAGTACTTC. It yields the protein CASSAQRGAETQYF.

In its sample, this clone was seen a few times. The V call is TRBV4-2, the J call TRBJ2-3; D remains unclear. This CDR3 region has 13 residues. From germline, CDR1 is LGHNA and CDR2 YNFKEQ. V shed 6 bases and J shed 0 bases, with 7 bases lying between them. The CDR3 here is CASREGSTDTQYF. The DNA of the CDR3 is TGTGCCAGCAGGGAAGGCAGCACAGATACGCAGTATTTT.

This clone has a handful of counts. This chain links TRBV30 with TRBJ1-5; 8 bases fit TRBD1. Germline V gene lookup returns CDR1 GTSNPN and CDR2 SVGIG (reference sequence). The CDR3 totals 14 residues. Unmatched junction bases numbered 9, after V lost 6 bases and J lost 5 bases. The CDR3 bases are TGTGCCTGCTCCCACGACAGGGGACATCAGCCCCAGCATTTT. It is translated as CACSHDRGHQPQHF.

In this sample, this clone turned up a few times. V and J are TRBV7-9 and TRBJ2-7, with D unresolved. The germline CDR1 and CDR2 sequences are SEHNR and FQNEAQ (reference sequence). V lost 5 bases to trimming and J lost 5 bases, with 7 bases between them. The CDR3 consists of 11 residues. CDR3 coding DNA: TGTGCCAGCAGCGATTACGACGAGCAGTACGTC. Its protein is CASSDYDEQYV.

V usage is TRBV6-1 and J usage is TRBJ2-7; possibly TRBD2 for D (5 bases). This CDR3 comprises 14 residues. The V and J ends lost 0 bases and 3 bases respectively, with 9 bases between them. Germline V gene data show CDR1 as MNHNS and CDR2 as SASEGT. The CDR3 bases are TGTGCCAGCAGTGAAGCGGGAGTTCGCTACGAGCAGTACGTC. This encodes CASSEAGVRYEQYV.

This chain links TRBV6-6 with TRBJ2-7; D might be TRBD1 or TRBD2, each matching 5 bases. CDR1 and CDR2 (germline): MNHNY, SVGAGI (reference sequence). CDR3 length equals 13 residues. Trimming took off 6 bases at V and 2 bases at J, with 11 bases between the two ends. The CDR3 DNA follows: TGTGCCAGCAGCCTGGGACGGACCTACGAGCAGTACGTC. Protein: CASSLGRTYEQYV.

This clone was seen a few times. This rearrangement joins TRBV30 to TRBJ1-2; D remains ambiguous. The CDR3 sequence is 12 residues long. The V end lost 8 bases, the J end lost 2 bases, and 12 bases lay between the germline ends. Germline-derived CDR1 and CDR2 are GTSNPN and SVGIG (reference sequence). For the CDR3, the DNA is TGTGCCGGAATGATTGGAAACTATGGCTACACCTTC. This sequence encodes CAGMIGNYGYTF.

This clone has a handful of counts. This chain joins TRBV11-1 and TRBJ2-1, with D possibly being TRBD2 (6 bases). The germline V gene has CDR1 SGHAT and CDR2 FQDESV (reference sequence). The ends were cut back, 5 bases at V and 8 bases at J, with 22 bases in the middle. The CDR3 consists of 16 residues. CDR3 DNA: TGTGCCAGCAGCCCCCCTTGGAGGGCAGGTCGGGATGAGCAGTTCTTC. Its protein is CASSPPWRAGRDEQFF.

The DNA for the CDR3 is TGTGCCAGCAGCTTAGATTTATTGGCTAGCGGCCTACAGACCCAGTACTTC. Translation: CASSLDLLASGLQTQYF. The V and J genes are TRBV11-2 and TRBJ2-5, with 7 bases matching TRBD2. V shed 0 bases and J 6 bases; nucleotides not matched to a gene: 13. Germline CDR1 SGHAT, CDR2 FQNNGV. The CDR3 totals 17 residues.

V gene TRBV5-4 combines with J gene TRBJ2-3, with a weak D call TRBD1 (6 bases). V dropped 5 bases and J dropped 0 bases, with 16 bases sitting between them. The germline gives CDR1 SGHNT, CDR2 YYREEE (reference sequence). CDR3 size: 16 residues. The CDR3 DNA follows: TGTGCCAGCAGTGAGCAGGGGTTCTCTAGCACAGATACGCAGTATTTT. Its translation: CASSEQGFSSTDTQYF.

This clone was recorded at least ten times. The chain has TRBV13 and TRBJ2-5, with 7 bases that match TRBD1. Germline loops: CDR1 PRHDT, CDR2 FYEKMQ (reference sequence). The V and J ends lost 4 bases and 5 bases, in that order; junction bases with no gene match: 7. There are 14 residues in the CDR3. The CDR3 sequence: CASSYRTGVETQYF. CDR3 nucleotides: TGTGCCAGCAGCTACCGAACAGGGGTGGAGACCCAGTACTTC.

This clone has only a few counts. This sequence joins TRBV2 and TRBJ2-7, with a possible D match to TRBD1 (5 bases). Germline assignment: CDR1 SNHLY and CDR2 FYNNEI. CDR3 length equals 15 residues. The germline V and J ends were trimmed by 1 base and 3 bases, with 13 bases remaining between them. Here the CDR3 reads CASSEGQGNFYEQYF. DNA of the CDR3: TGTGCCAGCAGTGAAGGGCAGGGTAATTTCTACGAGCAGTACTTC.

This clone was detected only a few times. The chain couples TRBV7-2 to TRBJ2-1; D remains unclear. The CDR3 loop spans 12 amino acids. Between the trimmed V and J ends, which lost 4 bases and 9 bases, there was a span of 10 bases. From germline, CDR1 is SGHTA and CDR2 FQGNSA. The CDR3 DNA sequence: TGTGCCAGCAGCTCCCGGCAGGTTGAGCAGTTCTTC. Protein sequence: CASSSRQVEQFF.

This clone was seen a few times. V and J are TRBV18 and TRBJ2-1; 7 nucleotides line up with TRBD2. Germline CDR1 is KGHSH and CDR2 is LQKENI. After removal of 5 bases from V and 1 base from J, the junction contained 20 bases not matched to a gene. The CDR3 is 20 amino acids. This CDR3 reads CASSKGRSGGREKSYNEQFF. CDR3 nucleotide sequence: TGTGCCAGCTCAAAGGGGCGAAGCGGCGGGCGGGAGAAATCCTACAATGAGCAGTTCTTC.

The chain couples TRBV29-1 to TRBJ1-1; 7 bases line up with TRBD1. The CDR3 runs 11 residues. The V segment lost 6 bases and the J segment 5 bases; nucleotides outside the gene matches: 3. The germline CDR1 and CDR2 sequences are SQVTM and ANQGSEA. The CDR3 loop reads CSVKQGTEAFF. In DNA form, the CDR3 reads TGCAGCGTCAAACAGGGGACTGAAGCTTTCTTT.

The V gene is TRBV11-2, the J gene TRBJ2-5; D not certain. CDR3 length: 12 amino acids. CDR1 is SGHAT and CDR2 is FQNNGV in the germline V gene. Trimming removed 5 bases from V and 5 bases from J, with 9 bases in between. The DNA for the CDR3 is TGTGCCAGCAGCAGAACCTCGGAGACCCAGTACTTC. Protein product: CASSRTSETQYF.

This sequence joins TRBV11-3 and TRBJ2-3; 9 nucleotides match TRBD2. The J segment lost 5 bases and the V segment lost 5 bases, leaving 5 bases of the junction unmatched. The CDR3 has 14 residues. Germline V lookup: CDR1 SGHNT, CDR2 YENEEA. The CDR3 region has the DNA TGTGCCAGCAGCCCTAGCGGGGCGGAAGATACGCAGTATTTT. This encodes CASSPSGAEDTQYF. The variable domain in full, with the rest retrieved from reference TRBV11-3 and TRBJ2-3, is EAGVVQSPRYKIIEKKQPVAFWCNPISGHNTLYWYLQNLGQGPELLIRYENEEAVDDSQLPKDRFSAERLKGVDSTLKIQPAELGDSAVYLCASSPSGAEDTQYFGPGTRLTVL.

The rearrangement joins TRBV7-9 to TRBJ2-1, with TRBD2 matching 7 bases. The CDR3 totals 12 residues. Per the germline V gene, CDR1 is SEHNR and CDR2 is FQNEAQ (reference sequence). The CDR3 DNA reads TGTGCACTCAGCGGGACCTACAATGAGCAGTTCTTC. Amino acid sequence: CALSGTYNEQFF.